This T cell receptor beta chain is from a study of cytomegalovirus exposure and HLA in healthy donors. Study-level results: According to a later analysis, most TCR beta chains associated with CMV appeared HLA-restricted. Listed as cytomegalovirus-associated were over 150 TCR beta chains.

The PCR ran on 60 Vbeta and 13 Jbeta primers. Only in-frame clones appear in the TCRdb table, and some are missing; sequencing was by immunoSEQ multiplex PCR. Here the sample table reports about 110,000 clones. Comment on this clone: Its antigen is unknown.

Germline-derived CDR1 and CDR2 are MNHNS and SASEGT. This CDR3 is 13 amino acids long. The germline V and J ends were trimmed by 4 bases and 1 base, with 7 bases remaining between them. What was sequenced was PBMCs. This clonotype was sampled from a man between 35 and 55 years old in good health and CMV-seropositive. V usage is TRBV6-1 and J usage is TRBJ1-2; D is unresolved. DNA of the CDR3: TGTGCCAGCAGTGTCGAGGATAACTATGGCTACACCTTC. Its translation is CASSVEDNYGYTF.